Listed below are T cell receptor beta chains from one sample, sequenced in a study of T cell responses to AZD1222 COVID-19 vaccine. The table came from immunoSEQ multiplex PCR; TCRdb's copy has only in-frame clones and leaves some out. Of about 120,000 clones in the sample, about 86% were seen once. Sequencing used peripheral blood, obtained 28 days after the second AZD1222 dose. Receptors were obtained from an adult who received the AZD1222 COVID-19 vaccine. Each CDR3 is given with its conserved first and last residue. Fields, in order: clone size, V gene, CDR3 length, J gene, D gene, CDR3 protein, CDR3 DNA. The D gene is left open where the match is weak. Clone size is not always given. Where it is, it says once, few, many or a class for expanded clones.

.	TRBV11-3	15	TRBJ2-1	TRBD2	CASSLVAGGMNEQFF	TGTGCCAGCAGCTTAGTTGCGGGGGGGATGAATGAGCAGTTCTTC
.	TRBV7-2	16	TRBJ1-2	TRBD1	CASSLGTGLMSYGYTF	TGTGCCAGCAGCTTAGGGACAGGGTTGATGTCCTATGGCTACACCTTC
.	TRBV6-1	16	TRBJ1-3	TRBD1	CASSGRQGATGNTIYF	TGTGCCAGCAGTGGGCGACAGGGGGCAACAGGAAACACCATATATTTT
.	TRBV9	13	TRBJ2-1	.	CASSIPNHNEQFF	TGTGCCAGCAGCATCCCCAACCACAATGAGCAGTTCTTC
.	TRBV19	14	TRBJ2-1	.	CASSLQTLSNEQFF	TGTGCCAGTAGTTTACAGACCCTAAGCAATGAGCAGTTCTTC
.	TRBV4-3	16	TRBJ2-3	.	CASSPVKLVETDTQYF	TGCGCCAGCAGCCCGGTGAAGCTAGTTGAGACGGATACGCAGTATTTT
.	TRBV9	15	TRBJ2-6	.	CASSTQKSGANVLTF	TGTGCCAGCAGCACGCAGAAATCTGGGGCCAACGTCCTGACTTTC
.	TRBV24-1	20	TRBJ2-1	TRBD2	CATSDLNLGAGLAGAHEQFF	TGTGCCACCAGTGATTTAAATTTGGGCGCGGGACTAGCGGGAGCCCATGAGCAGTTCTTC
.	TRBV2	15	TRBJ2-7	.	CASSKKGLGGYEQYF	TGTGCCAGCAGTAAAAAGGGGCTTGGAGGCTACGAGCAGTACTTC
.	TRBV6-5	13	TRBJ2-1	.	CASSYFLASQQFF	TGTGCCAGCAGTTATTTTTTAGCGAGTCAGCAGTTCTTC
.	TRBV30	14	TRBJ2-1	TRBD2	CAWSVVAGDNEQFF	TGTGCCTGGAGTGTGGTAGCGGGAGACAATGAGCAGTTCTTC
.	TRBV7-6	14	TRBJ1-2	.	CASSLDVANYGYTF	TGTGCCAGCAGCTTAGATGTAGCTAACTATGGCTACACCTTC
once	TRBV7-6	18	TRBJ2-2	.	CASRETTALESNTGELFF	TGTGCCAGCAGAGAAACCACCGCCCTGGAGTCAAACACCGGGGAGCTGTTTTTT